This T cell receptor (beta chain) was obtained from a study of T-cell memory formation after mild COVID-19. The study's findings and limits: The main location of contracting CD4+ clones was CM and EM, and that of contracting CD8+ clones was EMRA. Some clones that responded were present in memory (sampled pre-infection), which suggests cross-reactive memory joined. Whether day 37 second-wave clones are SARS-CoV-2-specific was not confirmed.

Using its own MiXCR run on the 5' RACE reads, TCRdb lists one record per CDR3 protein. The sample lists a few hundred thousand distinct CDR3 sequences, 24% occurring once. This CDR3 has 14 amino acids. Germline V lookup: CDR1 SGHVS, CDR2 FQNEAQ. Trimming at V came to 4 bases and at J to 4 bases, leaving 4 bases not matched to a gene. This clonotype was seen only a few times. Its antigen remains unidentified. This rearrangement joins TRBV7-8 to TRBJ1-1; 9 nucleotides align to TRBD1. The sequencing sample was made of PBMCs or a T cell subset sorted from them (not recorded which). This sequence originates from an adult woman who had mild COVID-19 (a few samples of this study predate the infection). Cell type and time point are not known. The CDR3 protein is CASSSGQGVTEAFF. The CDR3 bases are TGTGCCAGCAGCTCGGGACAGGGAGTCACTGAAGCTTTCTTT.